These T cell receptor beta chains were read from a single sample in a study of blood T cell repertoires in COVID-19. The method was immunoSEQ multiplex PCR; TCRdb's version includes in-frame clones alone and lacks a portion of them. The table shows about 300,000 clones, with about nine tenths occurring only once. Material: peripheral blood. The receptors shown here come from a woman under 40 with COVID-19, enrolled during active disease. Each CDR3 is given with its conserved first and last residue. Each record gives: clone size, V gene, J gene, D gene, CDR3 protein, CDR3 DNA. D genes are given only for firm matches. Where a row states a size, it is once, few, many or the class of an expanded clone; other rows omit it.

.,TRBV11-3,TRBJ2-7,TRBD2,CASSLRASGGYEQYF,TGTGCCAGCAGCTTAAGGGCTAGCGGGGGCTACGAGCAGTACTTC
.,TRBV18,TRBJ1-5,.,CASSRGGGNQPQHF,TGTGCCAGCTCACGGGGAGGTGGCAATCAGCCCCAGCATTTT
.,TRBV4-2,TRBJ2-5,TRBD2,CASSQDPLAGGPRETQYF,TGTGCCAGCAGCCAAGATCCCCTAGCGGGGGGGCCTCGGGAGACCCAGTACTTC
.,TRBV7-3,TRBJ2-1,TRBD2,CASSLRPSGRSSYNEQFF,TGTGCCAGCAGCTTAAGGCCTAGCGGCAGGAGCTCCTACAATGAGCAGTTCTTC
.,TRBV7-8,TRBJ2-1,.,CASSSGANEQFF,TGTGCCAGCAGCTCGGGTGCCAATGAGCAGTTCTTC
.,TRBV6-5,TRBJ1-1,TRBD1,CASRPKGARFTEAFF,TGTGCCAGCAGACCTAAGGGGGCGCGTTTTACTGAAGCTTTCTTT
.,TRBV5-1,TRBJ1-2,.,CASSLEVGARTGYTF,TGCGCCAGCAGCTTGGAGGTGGGGGCGAGGACGGGCTACACCTTC
few,TRBV19,TRBJ1-4,TRBD1,CASRQGNEKLFF,TGTGCCAGCAGACAGGGTAATGAAAAACTGTTTTTT
.,TRBV27,TRBJ1-5,TRBD1,CARRGEGGRGGNQPQHF,TGTGCCCGCAGGGGGGAGGGGGGACGAGGGGGCAATCAGCCCCAGCATTTT
.,TRBV3-1/TRBV3-2,TRBJ2-1,TRBD1,CASSQDTGDHNEQFF,TGTGCCAGCAGCCAAGATACAGGGGACCACAATGAGCAGTTCTTC
.,TRBV5-1,TRBJ1-3,.,CASSLRARTVNSHSSGNTIYF,TGCGCCAGCAGCTTGAGAGCCCGGACAGTCAATTCCCACAGCTCTGGAAACACCATATATTTT
few,TRBV6-5,TRBJ2-7,TRBD1,CASRGETGFEQYF,TGTGCCAGCAGGGGAGAGACAGGGTTTGAGCAGTACTTC
.,TRBV2,TRBJ1-3,TRBD1,CASSEYRTGASGNTIYF,TGTGCCAGCAGTGAATATCGGACAGGGGCCTCTGGAAACACCATATATTTT
.,TRBV6-5,TRBJ2-3,TRBD2,CASHSGGSTDTQYF,TGTGCCTCCCACAGCGGGGGGAGCACAGATACGCAGTATTTT
few,TRBV19,TRBJ1-2,TRBD1,CASSTPTGTGRGYTF,TGTGCCAGTAGTACCCCGACAGGGACGGGGAGAGGCTACACCTTC
.,TRBV10-3,TRBJ1-6,.,CAISEEGGNSPLHF,TGTGCCATCAGTGAGGAAGGGGGTAATTCACCCCTCCACTTT
once,TRBV7-9,TRBJ1-4,.,CASSFSQGYEKLFF,TGTGCCAGCAGCTTTTCCCAGGGTTATGAAAAACTGTTTTTT
once,TRBV19,TRBJ1-2,.,CASSRSDSSYGYTF,TGTGCCAGTAGTAGGTCGGACAGCTCCTATGGCTACACCTTC
.,TRBV18,TRBJ1-1,.,CASSPGGARPNTEAFF,TGTGCCAGCTCACCAGGGGGGGCGCGACCTAACACTGAAGCTTTCTTT
.,TRBV27,TRBJ2-1,.,CASSWAKQAEQFF,TGTGCCAGCAGTTGGGCGAAACAGGCGGAGCAGTTCTTC
.,TRBV10-3,TRBJ1-1,TRBD1,CAISAGTGGWEAFF,TGTGCCATCAGTGCAGGGACAGGAGGTTGGGAAGCTTTCTTT
.,TRBV27,TRBJ2-7,TRBD1,CASSAPGQGSYEQYF,TGTGCCAGCAGTGCCCCAGGACAGGGTTCCTACGAGCAGTACTTC
.,TRBV7-4,TRBJ2-1,.,CASSSPGHANEQFF,TGTGCCAGCAGCTCACCGGGACACGCCAATGAGCAGTTCTTC
.,TRBV10-2,TRBJ1-6,.,CASSGVNSPLHF,TGCGCCAGCAGTGGCGTCAATTCACCCCTCCACTTT
.,TRBV19,TRBJ1-1,TRBD1,CASSPPRGDSNTEAFF,TGTGCCAGTAGTCCCCCCAGGGGGGACTCGAACACTGAAGCTTTCTTT
.,TRBV5-6,TRBJ1-6,.,CASSLLQYNSPLHF,TGTGCCAGCAGCTTGCTACAGTATAATTCACCCCTCCACTTT
.,TRBV7-3,TRBJ2-2,.,CASSLSSTGELFF,TGTGCCAGCAGCTTATCATCCACCGGGGAGCTGTTTTTT
.,TRBV28,TRBJ1-4,TRBD1,CASSFGQGAQEKLFF,TGTGCCAGCAGTTTCGGTCAGGGGGCTCAAGAAAAACTGTTTTTT
.,TRBV24-1,TRBJ2-7,TRBD1,CATSDYRDRGNEQYF,TGTGCCACCAGTGATTACCGGGACAGGGGTAACGAGCAGTACTTC
.,TRBV6-2/TRBV6-3,TRBJ1-2,.,CASSYSPGYGYTF,TGTGCCAGCAGTTACTCGCCCGGGTACGGCTACACCTTC
.,TRBV11-2,TRBJ1-4,TRBD1,CASSLGDRGSEKLFF,TGTGCCAGCAGCTTAGGAGACAGGGGGAGTGAAAAACTGTTTTTT
.,TRBV4-1,TRBJ1-1,TRBD1,CASSPNRGSLDTEAFF,TGCGCCAGCAGCCCGAACAGGGGGAGCTTGGACACTGAAGCTTTCTTT
.,TRBV5-5,TRBJ1-1,TRBD1,CASRQRQGLNAEAFF,TGTGCCAGCAGGCAGCGACAGGGGTTGAACGCTGAAGCTTTCTTT
.,TRBV7-2,TRBJ2-7,TRBD2,CASSLLGGRDEQYF,TGTGCCAGCAGCTTACTCGGGGGGAGGGACGAGCAGTACTTC
.,TRBV5-1,TRBJ1-1,TRBD1,CASSGGQGLNTEAFF,TGCGCCAGCAGCGGGGGACAGGGGTTGAACACTGAAGCTTTCTTT
once,TRBV5-6,TRBJ1-3,.,CASSLGGSSGNTIYF,TGTGCCAGCAGCTTGGGAGGTAGCTCTGGAAACACCATATATTTT
.,TRBV11-2,TRBJ1-4,TRBD1,CASSPRQGPNEKLFF,TGTGCCAGCAGCCCCCGACAGGGTCCTAATGAAAAACTGTTTTTT
.,TRBV6-4,TRBJ1-3,.,CASSEICSRGITGNTIYF,TGTGCCAGCAGTGAGATTTGTAGCCGAGGGATCACTGGAAACACCATATATTTT
.,TRBV5-6,TRBJ2-5,.,CASSLDGAGETQYF,TGTGCCAGCAGCTTGGATGGGGCGGGGGAGACCCAGTACTTC
.,TRBV5-6,TRBJ1-5,.,CASSLGPSNQPQHF,TGTGCCAGCAGCTTGGGGCCCAGCAATCAGCCCCAGCATTTT
.,TRBV5-1,TRBJ2-6,.,CASSLVVTGSGANVLTF,TGCGCCAGCAGCTTGGTAGTAACAGGGTCTGGGGCCAACGTCCTGACTTTC
.,TRBV28,TRBJ2-4,TRBD2,CASRPWTSGGDIQYF,TGTGCCAGCAGGCCCTGGACTAGCGGGGGTGACATTCAGTACTTC
.,TRBV5-5,TRBJ2-5,TRBD1,CASSLGQGGQETQYF,TGTGCCAGCAGCTTAGGACAGGGAGGCCAAGAGACCCAGTACTTC
.,TRBV30,TRBJ2-1,.,CAWSNTFRSYNEQFF,TGTGCCTGGAGTAACACATTTCGCTCCTACAATGAGCAGTTCTTC
.,TRBV5-4,TRBJ1-2,TRBD1,CASTPRDRGLGGYTF,TGTGCCAGCACACCGCGGGACAGGGGGCTCGGTGGCTACACCTTC
.,TRBV11-1,TRBJ2-3,TRBD2,CASSLRRGEDTQYF,TGTGCCAGCAGCTTACGGCGGGGGGAAGATACGCAGTATTTT
.,TRBV5-4,TRBJ2-7,TRBD1,CASSFGQESYEQYF,TGTGCCAGCAGCTTTGGACAGGAGTCCTACGAGCAGTACTTC
.,TRBV14,TRBJ2-3,TRBD1,CASSQQWGTGDTQYF,TGTGCCAGCAGCCAACAATGGGGGACAGGAGATACGCAGTATTTT
.,TRBV5-5,TRBJ2-1,TRBD2,CASSLEASGGYNEQFF,TGTGCCAGCAGCTTGGAGGCCAGCGGGGGGTACAATGAGCAGTTCTTC
few,TRBV11-3,TRBJ1-1,.,CASSDRLNTEAFF,TGTGCCAGCAGCGATAGATTGAACACTGAAGCTTTCTTT
.,TRBV18,TRBJ1-5,.,CASSPGQDQPQHF,TGTGCCAGCTCACCCGGTCAGGATCAGCCCCAGCATTTT
.,TRBV18,TRBJ1-2,.,CASSPSTGYYGYTF,TGTGCCAGCTCACCATCAACAGGGTACTATGGCTACACCTTC